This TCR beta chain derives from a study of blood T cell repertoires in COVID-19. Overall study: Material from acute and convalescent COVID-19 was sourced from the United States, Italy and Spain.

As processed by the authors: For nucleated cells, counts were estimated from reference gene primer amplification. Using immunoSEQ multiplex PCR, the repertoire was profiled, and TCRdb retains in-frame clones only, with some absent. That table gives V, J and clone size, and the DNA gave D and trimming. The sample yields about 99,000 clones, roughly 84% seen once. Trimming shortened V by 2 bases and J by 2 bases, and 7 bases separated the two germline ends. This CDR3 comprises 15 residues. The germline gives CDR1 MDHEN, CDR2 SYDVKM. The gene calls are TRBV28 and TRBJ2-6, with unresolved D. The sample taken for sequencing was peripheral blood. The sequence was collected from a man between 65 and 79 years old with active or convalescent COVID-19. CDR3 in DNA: TGTGCCAGCAGTTTAAGACAAGCTGGGGCCAACGTCCTGACTTTC. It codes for CASSLRQAGANVLTF.